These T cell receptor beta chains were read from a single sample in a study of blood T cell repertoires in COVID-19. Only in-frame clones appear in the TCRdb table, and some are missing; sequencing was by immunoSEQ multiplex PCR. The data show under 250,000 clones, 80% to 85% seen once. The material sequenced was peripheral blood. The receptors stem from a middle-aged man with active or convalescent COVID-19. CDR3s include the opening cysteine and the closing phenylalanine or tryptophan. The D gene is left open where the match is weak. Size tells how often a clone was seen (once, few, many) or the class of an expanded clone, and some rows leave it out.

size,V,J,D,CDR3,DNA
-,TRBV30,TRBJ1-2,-,CAWGGQLLNYGYTF,TGTGCCTGGGGCGGACAGCTGTTAAACTATGGCTACACCTTC
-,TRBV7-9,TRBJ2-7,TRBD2,CASSLAGGDEQYF,TGTGCCAGCAGCTTAGCGGGAGGGGACGAGCAGTACTTC
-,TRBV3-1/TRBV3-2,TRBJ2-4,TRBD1,CASSQGQGGIQYF,TGTGCCAGCAGCCAAGGACAGGGGGGCATTCAGTACTTC
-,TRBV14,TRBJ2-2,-,CASTRQATGELFF,TGTGCCAGCACGAGACAGGCAACCGGGGAGCTGTTTTTT
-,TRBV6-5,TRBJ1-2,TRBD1,CASILGQDYGYTF,TGTGCCAGCATTCTGGGACAGGACTATGGCTACACCTTC
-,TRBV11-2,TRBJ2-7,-,CASSPQGYEQYF,TGTGCCAGCAGCCCACAGGGCTACGAGCAGTACTTC
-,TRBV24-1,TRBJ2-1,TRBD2,CATSRDSSGGAYNEQFF,TGTGCCACCAGTCGCGACTCTAGCGGGGGGGCTTACAATGAGCAGTTCTTC
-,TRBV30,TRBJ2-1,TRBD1,CAWSAGQGVGNEQFF,TGTGCCTGGAGCGCGGGACAGGGTGTAGGCAATGAGCAGTTCTTC
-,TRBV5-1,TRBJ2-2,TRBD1,CASRTGGVPGELFF,TGCGCCAGCCGCACAGGGGGCGTCCCCGGGGAGCTGTTTTTT
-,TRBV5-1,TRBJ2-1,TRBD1,CASSPPGTGDNEQFF,TGCGCCAGCAGCCCTCCCGGGACAGGGGACAATGAGCAGTTCTTC
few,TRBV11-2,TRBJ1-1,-,CASRHGRGEEAFF,TGTGCCAGCAGACACGGCCGTGGAGAAGAAGCTTTCTTT
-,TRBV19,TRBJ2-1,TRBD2,CASSSQRGGRDEQFF,TGTGCCAGTAGTTCTCAGCGGGGGGGCCGGGATGAGCAGTTCTTC
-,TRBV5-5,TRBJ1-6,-,CASSAPQESSYNSPLHF,TGTGCCAGCAGCGCCCCCCAGGAAAGCTCCTATAATTCACCCCTCCACTTT
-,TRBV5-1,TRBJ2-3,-,CASSLAQTRTDTQYF,TGCGCCAGCAGCTTGGCCCAAACTCGCACAGATACGCAGTATTTT
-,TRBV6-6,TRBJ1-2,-,CASSRPGQIFYGYTF,TGTGCCAGCAGTCGACCCGGACAGATCTTCTATGGCTACACCTTC
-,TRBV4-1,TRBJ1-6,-,CASSQEDRYYSPLHF,TGCGCCAGCAGCCAAGAGGACAGATATTATTCACCCCTCCACTTT
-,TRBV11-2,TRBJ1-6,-,CASSPRTDSSTLHF,TGTGCCAGCAGCCCGAGAACGGACAGCAGCACCCTCCACTTT
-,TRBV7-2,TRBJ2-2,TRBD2,CASSPGGALTGELFF,TGTGCCAGCAGCCCGGGGGGGGCCCTCACCGGGGAGCTGTTTTTT
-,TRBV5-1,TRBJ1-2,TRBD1,CASSLWDRGQGGYTF,TGCGCCAGCAGCTTGTGGGACAGGGGGCAAGGAGGCTACACCTTC
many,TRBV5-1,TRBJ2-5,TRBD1,CASNPPWDRGPWEETQYF,TGCGCCAGCAACCCACCCTGGGACAGGGGGCCTTGGGAAGAGACCCAGTACTTC
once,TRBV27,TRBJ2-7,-,CASSLVGAHSSYEQYF,TGTGCCAGCAGTTTAGTGGGGGCTCATAGCTCCTACGAGCAGTACTTC
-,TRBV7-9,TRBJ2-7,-,CASSLREKDYEQYF,TGTGCCAGCAGCTTAAGGGAGAAGGATTACGAGCAGTACTTC
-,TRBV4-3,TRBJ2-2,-,CASSQVWSGGELFF,TGCGCCAGCAGCCAAGTCTGGTCGGGCGGGGAGCTGTTTTTT
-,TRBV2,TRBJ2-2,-,CASSVEGAGELFF,TGTGCCAGCAGTGTTGAGGGTGCCGGGGAGCTGTTTTTT
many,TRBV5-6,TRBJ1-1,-,CASSSVGGAFF,TGTGCCAGCAGCTCGGTCGGAGGGGCTTTCTTT
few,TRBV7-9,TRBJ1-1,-,CASNDRLNTEAFF,TGTGCCAGCAACGACAGGTTGAACACTGAAGCTTTCTTT
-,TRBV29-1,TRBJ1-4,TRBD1,CSVGTGTNEKLFF,TGCAGCGTTGGGACAGGGACTAATGAAAAACTGTTTTTT
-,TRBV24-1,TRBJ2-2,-,CATEGTPVRRPGELFF,TGTGCCACCGAAGGGACTCCAGTAAGACGCCCCGGGGAGCTGTTTTTT
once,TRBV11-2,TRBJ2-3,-,CASSFQSRRGIDTQYF,TGTGCCAGCAGCTTTCAATCCCGCAGGGGTATAGATACGCAGTATTTT
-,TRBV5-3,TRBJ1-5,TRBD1,CARSRDREDYSNQPQHF,TGTGCCAGAAGCCGGGACAGGGAGGATTATAGCAATCAGCCCCAGCATTTT
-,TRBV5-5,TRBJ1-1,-,CAAGVALNTEAFF,TGTGCCGCGGGCGTGGCATTGAACACTGAAGCTTTCTTT
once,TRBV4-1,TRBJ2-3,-,CASSPHRDRTDTQYF,TGCGCCAGCAGCCCCCACAGGGACCGCACAGATACGCAGTATTTT
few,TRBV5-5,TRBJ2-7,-,CASSFAGAPYEQYF,TGTGCCAGCAGCTTTGCAGGGGCCCCCTACGAGCAGTACTTC